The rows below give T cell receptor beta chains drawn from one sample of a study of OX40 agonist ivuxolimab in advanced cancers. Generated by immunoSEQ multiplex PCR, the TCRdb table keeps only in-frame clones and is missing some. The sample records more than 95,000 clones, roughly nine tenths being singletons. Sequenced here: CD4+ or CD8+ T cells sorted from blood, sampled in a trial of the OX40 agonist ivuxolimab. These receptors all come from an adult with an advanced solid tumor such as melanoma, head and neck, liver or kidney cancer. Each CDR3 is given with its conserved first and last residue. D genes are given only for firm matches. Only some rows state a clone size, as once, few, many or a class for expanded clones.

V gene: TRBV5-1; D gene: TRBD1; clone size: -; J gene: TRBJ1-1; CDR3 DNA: TGCGCCAGCACCCAGGGGGGAGCTGAAGCTTTCTTT; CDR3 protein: CASTQGGAEAFF
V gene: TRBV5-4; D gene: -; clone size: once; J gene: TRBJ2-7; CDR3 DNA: TGTGCCAGCAGCTCACCCACCTACGAGCAGTACTTC; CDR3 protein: CASSSPTYEQYF
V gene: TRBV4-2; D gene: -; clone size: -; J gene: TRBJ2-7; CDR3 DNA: TGTGCCAGCAGCAGAGGCACAGAGGATGGGTACGAGCAGTACTTC; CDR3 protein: CASSRGTEDGYEQYF
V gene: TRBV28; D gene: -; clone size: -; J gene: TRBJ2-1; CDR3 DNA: TGTGCCAGCAATGGGGGAGCAAGGTCCTACAATGAGCAGTTCTTC; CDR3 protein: CASNGGARSYNEQFF
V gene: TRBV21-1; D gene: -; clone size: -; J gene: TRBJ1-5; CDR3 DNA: TGTGCCAGCAGCCCAGGGAAAAATCAGCCCCAGCATTTT; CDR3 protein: CASSPGKNQPQHF
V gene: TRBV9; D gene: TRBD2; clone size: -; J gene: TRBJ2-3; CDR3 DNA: TGTGCCAGCAGCTGGGACTCGGGAGGTATCAGTACGCAGTATTTT; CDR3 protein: CASSWDSGGISTQYF
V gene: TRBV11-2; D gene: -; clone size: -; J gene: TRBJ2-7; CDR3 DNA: TGTGCCAGCAGCTTAGGAGGGAGCCCCTACGAGCAGTACTTC; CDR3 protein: CASSLGGSPYEQYF
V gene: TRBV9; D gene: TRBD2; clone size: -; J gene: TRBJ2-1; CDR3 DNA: TGTGCCAGCAGCGTAGCGGGACTAATCAGTAATGAGCAGTTCTTC; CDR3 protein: CASSVAGLISNEQFF
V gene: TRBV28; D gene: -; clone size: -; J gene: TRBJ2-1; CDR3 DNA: TGTGCCAGCAGTTTAATCGGGACGAACTCCTACAATGAGCAGTTCTTC; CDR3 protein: CASSLIGTNSYNEQFF
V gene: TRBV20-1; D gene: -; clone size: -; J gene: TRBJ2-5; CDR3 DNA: TGCAGTGCTGACAATCGGGAGACCCAGTACTTC; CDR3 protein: CSADNRETQYF
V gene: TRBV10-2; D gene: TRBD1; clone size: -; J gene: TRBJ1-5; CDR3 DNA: TGCGCCAGCAGTGACGACAGGGTTGGACAGCCCCAGCATTTT; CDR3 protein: CASSDDRVGQPQHF
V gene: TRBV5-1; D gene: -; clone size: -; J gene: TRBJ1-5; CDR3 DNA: TGCGCCAGCAGCTTGGAGGGGGGAGGAGGTCAGCCCCAGCATTTT; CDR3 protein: CASSLEGGGGQPQHF
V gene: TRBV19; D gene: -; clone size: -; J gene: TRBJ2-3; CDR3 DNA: TGTGCCAGTAGTGCAAGACAGGCTCTGTTGAGCACAGATACGCAGTATTTT; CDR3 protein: CASSARQALLSTDTQYF
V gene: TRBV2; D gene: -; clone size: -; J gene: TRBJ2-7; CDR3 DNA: TGTGCCAGCAGTGTTGGCAGGGTGGTCGGCGAGCAGTACTTC; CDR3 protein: CASSVGRVVGEQYF
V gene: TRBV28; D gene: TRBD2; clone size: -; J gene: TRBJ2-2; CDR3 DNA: TGTGCCAGCAATCGAGGGGAACTAGCGGGAATCACCGGGGAGCTGTTTTTT; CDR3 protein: CASNRGELAGITGELFF
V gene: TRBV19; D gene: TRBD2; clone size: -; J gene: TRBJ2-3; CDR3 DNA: TGTGCCAGTAGTATTGGGACTAGCGGGAGGCGAGATACGCAGTATTTT; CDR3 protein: CASSIGTSGRRDTQYF
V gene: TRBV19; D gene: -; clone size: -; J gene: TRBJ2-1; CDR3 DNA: TGTGCCAGTAGTATATCAGCGGGCTCCTACAATGAGCAGTTCTTC; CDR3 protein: CASSISAGSYNEQFF
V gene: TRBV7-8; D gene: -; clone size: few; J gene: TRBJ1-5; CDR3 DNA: TGTGCCAGCGGGACGCGAGGTGGAGGCAATCAGCCCCAGCATTTT; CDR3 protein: CASGTRGGGNQPQHF
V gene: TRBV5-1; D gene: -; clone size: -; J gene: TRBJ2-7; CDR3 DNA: TGCGCCAGCAGCTGGGGACCCCAATCCTACGAGCAGTACTTC; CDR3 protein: CASSWGPQSYEQYF
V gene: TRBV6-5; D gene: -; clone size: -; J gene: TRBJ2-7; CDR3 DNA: TGTGCCAGCAGTTACCTTGGCGAGCAGTACTTC; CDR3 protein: CASSYLGEQYF
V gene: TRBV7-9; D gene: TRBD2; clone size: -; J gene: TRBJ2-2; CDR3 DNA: TGTGCCAGCAGCTTACACGGGAGGGTCAACACCGGGGAGCTGTTTTTT; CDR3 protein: CASSLHGRVNTGELFF
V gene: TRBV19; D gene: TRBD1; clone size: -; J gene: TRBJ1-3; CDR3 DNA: TGTGCCAGTAGCCCCTTCGGACAGGGGGCTGGAAACACCATATATTTT; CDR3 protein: CASSPFGQGAGNTIYF
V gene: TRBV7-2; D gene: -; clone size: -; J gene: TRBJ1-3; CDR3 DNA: TGTGCCAGCAGCCCCTGGGACCAACAACCAAGCACCATATATTTT; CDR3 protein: CASSPWDQQPSTIYF
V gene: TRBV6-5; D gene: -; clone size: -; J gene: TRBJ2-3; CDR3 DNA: TGTGCCAGCAGTTACTCGCGGAGTTCCAGCACAGATACGCAGTATTTT; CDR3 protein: CASSYSRSSSTDTQYF
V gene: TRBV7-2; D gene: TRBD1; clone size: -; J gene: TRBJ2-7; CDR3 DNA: TGTGCCAGCAGTTTTACTAGGACAGGGGTCGCCGAGCAGTACTTC; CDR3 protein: CASSFTRTGVAEQYF
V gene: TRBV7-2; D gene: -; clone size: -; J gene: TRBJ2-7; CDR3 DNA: TGTGCCAGCAGCGGCTCCGGGACATCCCCCTACGAGCAGTACTTC; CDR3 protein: CASSGSGTSPYEQYF
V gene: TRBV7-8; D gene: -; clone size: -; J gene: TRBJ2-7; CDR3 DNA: TGTGCCAGCAGCTTATCAGTATCCTACGAGCAGTACTTC; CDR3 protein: CASSLSVSYEQYF
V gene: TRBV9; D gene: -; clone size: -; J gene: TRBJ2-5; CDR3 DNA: TGTGCCAGCAGTTCATCTACGGGGCCCCGGGAGACCCAGTACTTC; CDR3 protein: CASSSSTGPRETQYF
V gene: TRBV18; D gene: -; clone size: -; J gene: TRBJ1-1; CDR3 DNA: TGTGCCAGCTCACCATTTACAACAGACTCGAACACTGAAGCTTTCTTT; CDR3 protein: CASSPFTTDSNTEAFF
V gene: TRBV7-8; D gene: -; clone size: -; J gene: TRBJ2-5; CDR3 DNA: TGTGCCAGCAGCCTGGGGAGGCAACAAGAGACCCAGTACTTC; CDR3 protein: CASSLGRQQETQYF
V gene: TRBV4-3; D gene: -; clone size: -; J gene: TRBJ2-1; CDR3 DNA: TGCGCCAGCAGCCAAGATGGCCTAGCGCTGAGTTTCAATGAGCAGTTCTTC; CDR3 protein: CASSQDGLALSFNEQFF
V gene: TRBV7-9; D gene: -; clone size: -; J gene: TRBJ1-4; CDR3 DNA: TGTGCCAGCAGCTTAGCTGGCGGACGTTCAACTAATGAAAAACTGTTTTTT; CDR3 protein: CASSLAGGRSTNEKLFF
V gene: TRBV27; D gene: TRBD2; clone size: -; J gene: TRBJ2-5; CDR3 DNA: TGTGCCAGCGGATCTGGGGCTAGCGGGAGGATAGAGACCCAGTACTTC; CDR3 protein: CASGSGASGRIETQYF
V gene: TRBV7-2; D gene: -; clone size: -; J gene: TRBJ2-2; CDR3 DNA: TGTGCCAGCAGGTTCCCTGGCGGGGAGCTGTTTTTT; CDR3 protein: CASRFPGGELFF
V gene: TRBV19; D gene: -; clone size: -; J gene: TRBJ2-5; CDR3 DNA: TGTGCCAGTAGTACCGGGTCCGGTTTTACTGAGACCCAGTACTTC; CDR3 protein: CASSTGSGFTETQYF
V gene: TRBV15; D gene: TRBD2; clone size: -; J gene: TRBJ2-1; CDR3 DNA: TGTGCCACCAGCAGGGGTCTGACGGGAGGGTTCATAGATGAGCAGTTCTTC; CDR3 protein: CATSRGLTGGFIDEQFF
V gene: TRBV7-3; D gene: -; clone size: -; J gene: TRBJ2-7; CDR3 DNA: TGTGCCAGCAGCAGGGTGCCGGGACTCTTTGAACTGCAGCAGTACTTC; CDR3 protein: CASSRVPGLFELQQYF
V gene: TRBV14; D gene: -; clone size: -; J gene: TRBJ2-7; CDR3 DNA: TGTGCCAGCAGCCAACAGACAGTGAGAGCCTACGAGCAGTACTTC; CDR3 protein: CASSQQTVRAYEQYF
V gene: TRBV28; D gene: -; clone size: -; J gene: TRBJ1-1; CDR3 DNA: TGTGCCAGCAGTTTACCGGGGCGGGTAGCTTTCTTT; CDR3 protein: CASSLPGRVAFF
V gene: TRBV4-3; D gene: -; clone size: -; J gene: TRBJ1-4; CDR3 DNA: TGCGCCAGCAGCCAAGATTTTAGAACAGGTGAAAAACTGTTTTTT; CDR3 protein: CASSQDFRTGEKLFF
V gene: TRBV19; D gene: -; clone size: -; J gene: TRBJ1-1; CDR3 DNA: TGTGCCAGTAGTATGACAGGCGCCCTGACCCCCCTTGAAGCTTTCTTT; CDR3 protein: CASSMTGALTPLEAFF
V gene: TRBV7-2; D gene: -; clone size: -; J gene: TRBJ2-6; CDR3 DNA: TGTGCCAGCAGCAGACACCGGGCCTCTGGGGCCAACGTCCTGACTTTC; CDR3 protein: CASSRHRASGANVLTF
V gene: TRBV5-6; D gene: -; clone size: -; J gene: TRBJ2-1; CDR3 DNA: TGTGCCAGCAGCTTCTTCCTTTCGACTTCAGACAATGAGCAGTTCTTC; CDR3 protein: CASSFFLSTSDNEQFF
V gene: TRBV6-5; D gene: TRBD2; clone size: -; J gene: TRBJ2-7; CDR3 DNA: TGTGCCAGCAGCTCCGGGAGGCCCTCCTACGAGCAGTACTTC; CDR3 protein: CASSSGRPSYEQYF
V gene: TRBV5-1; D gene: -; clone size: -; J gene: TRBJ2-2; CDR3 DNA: TGCGCCAGCAGCTTACGGACAGCGAACACCGGGGAGCTGTTTTTT; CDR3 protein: CASSLRTANTGELFF
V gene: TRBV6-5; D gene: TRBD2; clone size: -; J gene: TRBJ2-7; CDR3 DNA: TGTGCCAGCAGGGCAGCGGGAGCCTACGAGCAGTACTTC; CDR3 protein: CASRAAGAYEQYF
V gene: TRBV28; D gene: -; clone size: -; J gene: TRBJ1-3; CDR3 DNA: TGTGCCAGCAGTTTATCGGGGTCGCACTCTGGAAACACCATATATTTT; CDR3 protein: CASSLSGSHSGNTIYF
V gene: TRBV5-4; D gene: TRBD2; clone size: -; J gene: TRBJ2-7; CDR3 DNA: TGTGCCAGCAGCTCGACTAGCGGAGACTACGAGCAGTACTTC; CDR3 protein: CASSSTSGDYEQYF
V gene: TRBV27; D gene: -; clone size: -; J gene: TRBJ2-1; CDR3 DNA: TGTGCCAGCAGTTTAGGTCTAGATGGGCCCAATGAGCAGTTCTTC; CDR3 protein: CASSLGLDGPNEQFF
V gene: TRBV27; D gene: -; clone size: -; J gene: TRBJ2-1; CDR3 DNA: TGTGCCAGCAGTTTAACCCTTTTGAGTGAGCAGTTCTTC; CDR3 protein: CASSLTLLSEQFF
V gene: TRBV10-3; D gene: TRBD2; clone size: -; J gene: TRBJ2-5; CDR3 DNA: TGTGCCATCAGTGGGCGGGGGAAAGAGACCCAGTACTTC; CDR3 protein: CAISGRGKETQYF
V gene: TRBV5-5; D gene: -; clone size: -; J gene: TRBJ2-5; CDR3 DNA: TGTGCCAGCAGCTTGGAGGTGGGAGTGCAAGAGACCCAGTACTTC; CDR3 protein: CASSLEVGVQETQYF